Below, 22 T cell receptor beta chains from the same sample are listed, as sequenced in a study of T cells in Graves' hyperthyroidism and ophthalmopathy. It was RNA transcripts that yielded the amplified TCR beta CDR3 regions. The HTBI primer set served for first-round RT-PCR of the TCR CDR3. TCRdb re-called the multiplex PCR reads through MiXCR, storing one row per CDR3 protein. The sample includes tens of thousands of distinct CDR3 sequences, about 50% of them seen just once. Sequencing was carried out using blood. Receptor source: a woman in her sixties with Graves' ophthalmopathy.

This clonotype was counted many times. The rearrangement uses TRBV10-2 and TRBJ1-1, with D maybe TRBD1 (6 bases). Trimming removed 6 bases at V and 1 base at J, with 12 bases between. CDR1 and CDR2 (germline): WSHSY, SAAADI. There are 14 residues in the CDR3. In nucleotides, the CDR3 is TGCGCCAGCAGCCTACAGGGTGGGAACACTGAAGCTTTCTTT. Protein sequence: CASSLQGGNTEAFF.

The gene calls are TRBV7-9 and TRBJ2-7; 11 nucleotides align to TRBD2. Germline CDR1 and CDR2: SEHNR and FQNEAQ (reference sequence). This CDR3 has 14 residues. CDR3 DNA sequence: TGTACCCGCAGCCCTAGCGGGGGGTTTTACGAGCAGTACTTC. It codes for CTRSPSGGFYEQYF.

The V gene is TRBV20-1, the J gene TRBJ2-7, with TRBD1 as a possible D gene (5 bases). CDR3 length equals 15 residues. CDR1 is DFQATT, CDR2 SNEGSKA, per germline (reference sequence). Trimming left V 3 bases short and J 1 base short, with 16 bases between. The CDR3 DNA follows: TGCAGTGCTAGCTTGACAGCCTTGCCTTCCTACGAGCAGTACTTC. Translation gives CSASLTALPSYEQYF.

This clonotype is medium-sized in the sample. The rearrangement uses TRBV10-2 and TRBJ1-5; 10 nucleotides match TRBD1. CDR1 WSHSY and CDR2 SAAADI come from the germline V gene. V was pared by 4 bases and J by 6 bases, with 6 bases of the junction left unmatched. The CDR3 runs 15 residues. CDR3 sequence reads: CASSGTDRGFQPQHF. For the CDR3, the DNA is TGCGCCAGCAGTGGGACGGACAGGGGGTTTCAGCCCCAGCATTTT.

This clonotype showed up many times. This chain links TRBV28 with TRBJ1-5, with a tentative D call TRBD1 (6 bases). The CDR3 consists of 16 residues. Germline CDR1 MDHEN, CDR2 SYDVKM. V lost 6 bases, J lost 7 bases, and 22 bases lay in between. This CDR3 reads CASSYIITGRGQPQHF. Written as DNA, the CDR3 is TGTGCCAGCAGCTACATCATTACAGGGCGCGGGCAGCCCCAGCATTTT.

This clonotype has at least ten counts. The chain carries TRBV20-1 and TRBJ1-4, with D possibly TRBD1 on 5 matching bases. In germline, CDR1 is DFQATT, CDR2 SNEGSKA (reference sequence). The CDR3 is 15 residues long. V lost 6 bases to trimming and J lost 0 bases, with 14 bases between them. The DNA for the CDR3 is TGCAGTGCCAAGGGCGGGGGATCAACTAATGAAAAACTGTTTTTT. Protein: CSAKGGGSTNEKLFF.

Many counts were recorded for this clonotype. The CDR3 coding sequence is TGTGCCAGCAGCTTAGCCGGGACAGATAATTCACCCCTCCACTTT. Translating gives CASSLAGTDNSPLHF. The V call is TRBV11-2, the J call TRBJ1-6, with 7 bases identical to TRBD1. With V trimmed by 1 base and J by 5 bases, 2 bases remained unmatched. The CDR3 is 15 residues long. CDR1 SGHAT and CDR2 FQNNGV come from the germline V gene.

This clonotype was seen more than once but under ten times. This chain uses TRBV20-1 with TRBJ2-6; tentatively, D is TRBD1 (5 bases). Germline lookup yields CDR1 DFQATT and CDR2 SNEGSKA (reference sequence). The CDR3 has 13 residues. Trimming pared 1 base from V and 5 bases from J, leaving 6 bases between. The CDR3 DNA reads TGCAGTGCTAGAGCGGACAGGGCCAACGTCCTGACTTTC. It specifies CSARADRANVLTF.

This CDR3 reads CSARDGTGGSQPQHF. The DNA of the CDR3 is TGCAGTGCTAGAGACGGGACAGGGGGGAGTCAGCCCCAGCATTTT. The chain recombines TRBV20-1 with TRBJ1-5, with 11 bases identical to TRBD1. The CDR3 is 15 residues long. Germline values: CDR1 DFQATT, CDR2 SNEGSKA (reference sequence). V dropped 0 bases and J dropped 6; count of bases not matched to a gene: 4.

CDR3 loop: CASSVAGTGDGEQYF. As DNA, the CDR3 is TGTGCCAGCAGTGTCGCCGGGACAGGGGACGGCGAGCAGTACTTC. The gene calls are TRBV12-3 or TRBV12-4 and TRBJ2-7; 10 bases map to TRBD1. The CDR3 extends over 15 amino acids. V lost 5 bases and J lost 6; bases outside the gene matches: 10.

A few counts support this clonotype. A much more abundant neighbour one base away suggests this may be a read error. Since no conserved phenylalanine or tryptophan closes the CDR3, a read error is the likely cause. CDR3 loop: CASSPTGAYEQYL. The CDR3 DNA reads TGTGCCAGCAGTCCGACAGGTGCCTACGAGCAGTACCTC. This chain joins TRBV2 and TRBJ2-7, with D possibly being TRBD1 (6 bases). Germline lookup yields CDR1 SNHLY and CDR2 FYNNEI. Trimming removed 5 bases at V and 2 bases at J, with 10 bases between. The CDR3 runs to 13 residues.

The DNA for the CDR3 is TGCAGTGCTAGGGGAGGACAGGGGTCGTACGAGCAGTACTTC. Translation gives CSARGGQGSYEQYF. V usage is TRBV20-1 and J usage is TRBJ2-7; the match to TRBD1 covers 9 bases. CDR1 is DFQATT, CDR2 SNEGSKA, per germline (reference sequence). J lost 4 bases, V lost 3 bases, and 7 bases had no gene match. The CDR3 length is 14 residues.

The chain recombines TRBV3-1 with TRBJ1-2; tentative D call: TRBD1 (5 bases). Germline-derived CDR1 and CDR2 are LGHDT and YNNKEL (reference sequence). This CDR3 is 15 amino acids long. V shed 1 base and J shed 6 bases, with 15 bases lying between them. The CDR3 sequence: CASSQAQGTADGYTF. The CDR3 DNA reads TGTGCCAGCAGCCAAGCACAAGGGACCGCAGATGGCTACACCTTC.

In its sample, this clonotype was seen once. The chain has TRBV10-2 and TRBJ2-3; a possible D gene is TRBD1 (6 bases). Germline V gene lookup returns CDR1 WSHSY and CDR2 SAAADI. Deletions cut 6 bases from V and 0 bases from J, with 13 bases between. The CDR3 is 15 residues long. The CDR3 loop reads CASRGTTQSTDTQYF. The CDR3, as DNA: TGCGCCAGCAGGGGGACAACTCAAAGCACAGATACGCAGTATTTT.

Remarks on this clonotype: This likely comes from a read error, as the CDR3 has no conserved phenylalanine or tryptophan at its end. It is unclear where the CDR3 begins or ends on the DNA, so no DNA is shown, and the CDR3 is as TCRdb lists it. The V call is TRBV5-1, the J call TRBJ1-3; the table assigns TRBD1, which was not confirmed against the DNA. CDR1 is SGHRS, CDR2 YFSETQ, per germline. Inclusive of both ends, the CDR3 amounts to 9 amino acids. The CDR3 spells CASSLLAGE.

This clonotype was seen a few times. The J gene is TRBJ2-7, the V gene TRBV9, with D perhaps TRBD2 (7 bases). This CDR3 has 11 residues. Germline loops: CDR1 SGDLS, CDR2 YYNGEE. Trimming cost V 7 bases and J 6 bases, with 11 bases left between them. The CDR3 spells CASEGGGEQYF. For the CDR3, the DNA is TGTGCCAGCGAGGGGGGGGGCGAGCAGTACTTC.

The chain combines TRBV2 with TRBJ2-5; D possibly corresponds to TRBD2 (6 bases). Trimming cost V 5 bases and J 2 bases, with 9 bases left between them. The CDR3 spans 13 residues. Germline CDR1 reads SNHLY; CDR2 reads FYNNEI. The CDR3 nucleotides are TGTGCCAGCAGTAGGGACTCACAAGAGACCCAGTACTTC. This codes for CASSRDSQETQYF.

V is TRBV19 and J is TRBJ2-5; 12 bases agree with TRBD1. Germline trimming cut 9 bases from V and 4 bases from J; bases unmatched to any gene: 15. Germline V CDR1 and CDR2: LNHDA, SQIVND (reference sequence). This CDR3 contains 17 residues. The CDR3 DNA is TGTGCCAGCAGCGCCGGGACAGGGGGCATTCAGGGAGAGACCCAGTACTTC. As protein: CASSAGTGGIQGETQYF.

The chain links TRBV3-1 to TRBJ2-5; 9 bases fit TRBD2. Trimming at V came to 1 base and at J to 7 bases, leaving 7 bases not matched to a gene. Germline values: CDR1 LGHDT, CDR2 YNNKEL (reference sequence). CDR3 length: 15 residues. CDR3 residues: CASSQGGRAHGTQYF. The CDR3 coding sequence is TGTGCCAGCAGCCAAGGCGGGAGGGCCCATGGGACCCAGTACTTC.

This clonotype has ten or more counts. A clone one base away is much larger, so this may be a read error. The V gene is TRBV2, the J gene TRBJ1-1, with D possibly TRBD1 on 5 matching bases. CDR1 and CDR2 (germline): SNHLY, FYNNEI. The CDR3 loop spans 11 amino acids. The V and J ends lost 8 bases and 4 bases respectively, with 8 bases between them. CDR3: CASGGSTEAFF. The CDR3 DNA sequence: TGTGCCAGCGGGGGGAGCACTGAAGCTTTCTTT.

This clonotype appeared many times. The rearrangement uses TRBV6-5 and TRBJ2-7; no reliable D call. This CDR3 comprises 14 residues. V was shortened by 5 bases and J by 6 bases, with 17 bases between the two germline ends. The germline gives CDR1 MNHEY, CDR2 SVGAGI. CDR3 nucleotide sequence: TGTGCCAGCAGTCCCCCGAGTAGGAGCTTCGAGCAGTACTTC. It yields the protein CASSPPSRSFEQYF.

The V call is TRBV5-4, the J call TRBJ1-2; weak D call: TRBD1 (5 bases). This CDR3 contains 14 residues. V was clipped by 4 bases and J by 6 bases, with 16 bases between them. In germline, CDR1 is SGHNT, CDR2 YYREEE (reference sequence). CDR3 sequence (DNA): TGTGCCAGCAGCCTTGGGGGGGGGAGAAATGGCTACACCTTC. It yields the protein CASSLGGGRNGYTF. The variable domain in full, completed from reference TRBV5-4 and TRBJ1-2, reads ETGVTQSPTHLIKTRGQQVTLRCSSQSGHNTVSWYQQALGQGPQFIFQYYREEENGRGNFPPRFSGLQFPNYSSELNVNALELDDSALYLCASSLGGGRNGYTFGSGTRLTVV.